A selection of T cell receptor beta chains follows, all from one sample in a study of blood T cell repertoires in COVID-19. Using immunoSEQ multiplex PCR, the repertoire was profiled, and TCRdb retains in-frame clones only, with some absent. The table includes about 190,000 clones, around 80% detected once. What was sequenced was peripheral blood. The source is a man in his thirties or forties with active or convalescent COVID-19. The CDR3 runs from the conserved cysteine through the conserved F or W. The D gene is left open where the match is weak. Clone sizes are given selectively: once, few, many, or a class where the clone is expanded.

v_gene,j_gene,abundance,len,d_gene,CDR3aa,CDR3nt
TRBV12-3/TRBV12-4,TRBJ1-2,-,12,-,CASSLGRDGYTF,TGTGCCAGCAGTTTAGGGCGGGACGGCTACACCTTC
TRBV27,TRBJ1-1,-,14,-,CASRRRGANTEAFF,TGTGCCAGCAGACGTAGGGGCGCCAACACTGAAGCTTTCTTT
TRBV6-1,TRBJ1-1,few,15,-,CASSEAGGAYTEAFF,TGTGCCAGCAGTGAAGCTGGGGGGGCCTACACTGAAGCTTTCTTT
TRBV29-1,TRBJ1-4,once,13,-,CSVAGESNEKLFF,TGCAGCGTTGCAGGGGAGAGTAATGAAAAACTGTTTTTT
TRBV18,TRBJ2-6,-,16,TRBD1,CASSTGAGSGANVLTF,TGTGCCAGCTCGACAGGGGCGGGCTCTGGGGCCAACGTCCTGACTTTC
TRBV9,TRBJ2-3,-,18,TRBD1,CASSVDLRTGVGTDTQYF,TGTGCCAGCAGCGTAGACTTAAGGACAGGGGTGGGCACAGATACGCAGTATTTT
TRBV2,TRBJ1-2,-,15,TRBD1,CASSARGQENYGYTF,TGTGCCAGCAGTGCCCGGGGACAGGAGAACTATGGCTACACCTTC
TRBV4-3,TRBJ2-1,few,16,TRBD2,CASSQAGTSGYNEQFF,TGCGCCAGCAGCCAAGCCGGGACTAGCGGGTACAATGAGCAGTTCTTC
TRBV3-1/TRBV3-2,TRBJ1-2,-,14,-,CASSQGRANYGYTF,TGTGCCAGCAGCCAAGGGAGAGCTAACTATGGCTACACCTTC
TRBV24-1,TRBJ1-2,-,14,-,CATSDWGQNYGYTF,TGTGCCACCAGTGATTGGGGGCAGAACTATGGCTACACCTTC
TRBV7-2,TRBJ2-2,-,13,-,CASSRFGTGELFF,TGTGCCAGCAGCCGGTTCGGGACCGGGGAGCTGTTTTTT
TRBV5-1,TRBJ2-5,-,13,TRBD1,CASSLTGMETQYF,TGCGCCAGCAGCCTGACAGGGATGGAGACCCAGTACTTC
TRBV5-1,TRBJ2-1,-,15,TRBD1,CASSWTGTEYNEQFF,TGCGCCAGCAGCTGGACAGGGACAGAATACAATGAGCAGTTCTTC
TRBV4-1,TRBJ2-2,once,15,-,CASSRLGGRGGELFF,TGCGCCAGCAGCCGCTTGGGAGGACGCGGCGGGGAGCTGTTTTTT
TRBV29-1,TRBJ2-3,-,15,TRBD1,CSVDDRGIGTDTQYF,TGCAGCGTTGATGACAGGGGAATCGGCACAGATACGCAGTATTTT
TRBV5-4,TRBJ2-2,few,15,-,CASSQNQAYTGELFF,TGTGCCAGCAGCCAGAACCAGGCCTACACCGGGGAGCTGTTTTTT
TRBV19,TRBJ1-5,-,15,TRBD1,CASKGQGRDGQPQHF,TGTGCCAGTAAAGGACAGGGGCGCGACGGTCAGCCCCAGCATTTT
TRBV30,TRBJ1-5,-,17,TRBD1,CAWSVRDRGYGNQPQHF,TGTGCCTGGAGTGTACGAGACAGGGGCTACGGCAATCAGCCCCAGCATTTT
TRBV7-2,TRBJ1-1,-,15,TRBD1,CASSSQQGTNTEAFF,TGTGCCAGCAGCTCCCAACAGGGGACGAACACTGAAGCTTTCTTT
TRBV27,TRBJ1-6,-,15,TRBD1,CASSVTGTVNSPLHF,TGTGCCAGCAGCGTCACCGGGACAGTGAATTCACCCCTCCACTTT
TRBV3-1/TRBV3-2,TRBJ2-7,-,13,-,CASSQMSRGEQYF,TGTGCCAGCAGCCAGATGTCACGAGGCGAGCAGTACTTC
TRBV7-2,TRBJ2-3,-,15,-,CASSLQGEFTDTQYF,TGTGCCAGCAGCCTACAGGGAGAGTTCACAGATACGCAGTATTTT
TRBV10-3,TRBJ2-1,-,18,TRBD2,CAIGFSERRTSGYNEQFF,TGTGCCATCGGTTTCAGTGAGCGTCGGACTAGTGGGTACAATGAGCAGTTCTTC
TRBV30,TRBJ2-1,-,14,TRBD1,CAWSRGQGAREQFF,TGTGCCTGGAGTCGAGGACAGGGGGCGCGTGAGCAGTTCTTC
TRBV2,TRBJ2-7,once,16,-,CASSAGTGRGTYEQYF,TGTGCCAGCAGCGCCGGTACAGGGAGGGGCACCTACGAGCAGTACTTC
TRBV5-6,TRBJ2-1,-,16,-,CASSSGPGASYNEQFF,TGTGCCAGCAGTTCGGGGCCAGGGGCCTCCTACAATGAGCAGTTCTTC
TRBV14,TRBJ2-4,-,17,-,CASSQGLRLGRGNIQYF,TGTGCCAGCAGCCAAGGGCTCCGCCTGGGAAGGGGAAACATTCAGTACTTC
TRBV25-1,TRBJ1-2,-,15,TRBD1,CASSDPERTGEGYTF,TGTGCCAGCAGTGATCCGGAGCGGACAGGGGAAGGCTACACCTTC
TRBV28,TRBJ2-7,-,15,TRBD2,CASRPGLAGVYEQYF,TGTGCCAGCAGGCCCGGACTAGCGGGAGTCTACGAGCAGTACTTC
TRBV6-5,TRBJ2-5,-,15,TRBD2,CASSSWTSGGETQYF,TGTGCCAGCAGTTCCTGGACTAGCGGGGGGGAGACCCAGTACTTC
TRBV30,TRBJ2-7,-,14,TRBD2,CAWSVGLGRYEQYF,TGTGCCTGGAGTGTAGGACTAGGGCGCTACGAGCAGTACTTC
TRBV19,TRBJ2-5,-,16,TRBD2,CASSIQTSGRSETQYF,TGTGCCAGTAGTATTCAGACTAGCGGGAGATCAGAGACCCAGTACTTC
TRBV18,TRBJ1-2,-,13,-,CASSPGGNYGYTF,TGTGCCAGCTCACCGGGCGGGAACTATGGCTACACCTTC
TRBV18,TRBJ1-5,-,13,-,CASSLGLGQPQHF,TGTGCCAGCTCCTTGGGGCTCGGCCAGCCCCAGCATTTT
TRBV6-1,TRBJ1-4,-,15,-,CASSESGATNEKLFF,TGTGCCAGCAGTGAATCGGGGGCAACTAATGAAAAACTGTTTTTT
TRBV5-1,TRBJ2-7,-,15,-,CASSPNRGGSGEQYF,TGCGCCAGCAGTCCGAACCGTGGCGGGTCTGGCGAGCAGTACTTC
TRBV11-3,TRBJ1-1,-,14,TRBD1,CASSQTGKITEAFF,TGTGCCAGCAGCCAGACAGGGAAGATCACTGAAGCTTTCTTT
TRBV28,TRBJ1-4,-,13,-,CASSLAGNEKLFF,TGTGCCAGCAGTTTAGCAGGGAATGAAAAACTGTTTTTT
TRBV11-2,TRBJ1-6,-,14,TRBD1,CASSLGQGNSPLHF,TGTGCCAGCAGCTTAGGACAGGGGAATTCACCCCTCCACTTT
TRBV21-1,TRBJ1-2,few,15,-,CASSLRDTTNYGYTF,TGTGCCAGCAGCCTCCGGGACACGACTAACTATGGCTACACCTTC
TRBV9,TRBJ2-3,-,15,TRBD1,CASSGTQGSTDTQYF,TGTGCCAGCAGCGGTACACAGGGGAGCACAGATACGCAGTATTTT
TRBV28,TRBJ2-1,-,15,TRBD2,CASSFASGGSNEQFF,TGTGCCAGCAGTTTTGCGAGCGGGGGTTCTAATGAGCAGTTCTTC
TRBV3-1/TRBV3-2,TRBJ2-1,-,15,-,CASSQVTGAYNEQFF,TGTGCCAGCAGCCAAGTCACGGGGGCCTACAATGAGCAGTTCTTC
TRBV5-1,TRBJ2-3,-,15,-,CASSLGPGVADTQYF,TGCGCCAGCAGCTTGGGACCAGGGGTAGCAGATACGCAGTATTTT
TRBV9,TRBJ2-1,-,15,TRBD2,CASSAGTSGGDEQFF,TGTGCCAGCAGCGCCGGGACTAGCGGGGGGGATGAGCAGTTCTTC
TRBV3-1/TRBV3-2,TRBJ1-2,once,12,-,CASSQNSYGYTF,TGTGCCAGCAGCCAAAACAGCTATGGCTACACCTTC
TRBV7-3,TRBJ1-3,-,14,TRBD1,CASSQQGFGNTIYF,TGTGCCAGCAGCCAACAGGGGTTCGGAAACACCATATATTTT